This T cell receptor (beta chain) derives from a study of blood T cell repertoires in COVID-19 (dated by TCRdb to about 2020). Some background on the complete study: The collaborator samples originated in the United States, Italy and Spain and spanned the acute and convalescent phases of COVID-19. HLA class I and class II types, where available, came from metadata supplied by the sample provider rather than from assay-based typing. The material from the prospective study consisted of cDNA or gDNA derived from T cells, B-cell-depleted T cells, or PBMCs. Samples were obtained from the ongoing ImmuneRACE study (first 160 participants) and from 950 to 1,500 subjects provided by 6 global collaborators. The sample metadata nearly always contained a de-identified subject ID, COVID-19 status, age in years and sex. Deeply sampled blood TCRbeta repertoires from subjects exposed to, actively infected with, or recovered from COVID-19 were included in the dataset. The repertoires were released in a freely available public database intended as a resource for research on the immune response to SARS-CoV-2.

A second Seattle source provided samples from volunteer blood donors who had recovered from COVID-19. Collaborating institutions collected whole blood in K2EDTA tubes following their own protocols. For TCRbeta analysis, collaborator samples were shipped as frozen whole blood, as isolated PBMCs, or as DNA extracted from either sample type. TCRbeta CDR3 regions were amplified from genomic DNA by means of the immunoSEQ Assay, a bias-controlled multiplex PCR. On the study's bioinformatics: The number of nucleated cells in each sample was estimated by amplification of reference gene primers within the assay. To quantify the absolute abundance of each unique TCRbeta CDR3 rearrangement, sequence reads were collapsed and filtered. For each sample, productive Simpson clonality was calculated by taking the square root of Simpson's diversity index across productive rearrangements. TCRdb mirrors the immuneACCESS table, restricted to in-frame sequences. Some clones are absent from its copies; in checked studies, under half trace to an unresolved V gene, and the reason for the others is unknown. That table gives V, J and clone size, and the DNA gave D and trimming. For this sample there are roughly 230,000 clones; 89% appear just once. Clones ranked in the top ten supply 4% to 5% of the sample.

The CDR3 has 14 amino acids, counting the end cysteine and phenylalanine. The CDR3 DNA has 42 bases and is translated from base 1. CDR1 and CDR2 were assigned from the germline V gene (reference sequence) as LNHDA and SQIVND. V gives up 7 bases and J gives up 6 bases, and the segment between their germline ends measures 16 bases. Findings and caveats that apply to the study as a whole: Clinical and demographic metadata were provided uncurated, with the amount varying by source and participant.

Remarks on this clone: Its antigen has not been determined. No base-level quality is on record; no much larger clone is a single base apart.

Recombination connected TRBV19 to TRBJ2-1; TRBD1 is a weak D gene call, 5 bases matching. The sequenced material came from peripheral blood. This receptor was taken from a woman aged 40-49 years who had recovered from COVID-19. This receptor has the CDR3 CASNFLGAFNEQFF. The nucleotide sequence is TGTGCCAGTAACTTTTTAGGGGCATTCAATGAGCAGTTCTTC.